The clone carrying this T cell receptor (beta chain) was detected ten times or more. These data are taken from a study of blood T cells in healthy people across ages. Per sample, extraction of total RNA gave at least 5 micrograms in every case. Next came a second PCR, run for about 6 to 11 cycles, which used a sample-barcoded 5' primer along with a J-beta primer mix. TCRdb itself ran the 5' RACE reads through MiXCR, one entry per CDR3 protein. The repertoire includes 650,000 to 700,000 distinct CDR3 sequences, 45% to 60% of them detected once, and about 13% sits in the top ten. CDR1 and CDR2 (germline): MDHEN, SYDVKM. The CDR3 contains 15 residues. V was pared by 7 bases and J by 2 bases, with 16 bases between.

This chain joins TRBV28 and TRBJ2-3, with no clear D. Input material: blood. This TCR came from a woman older than 75 in good health. CDR3 amino acids: CASILGTISTDTQYF. The CDR3 coding sequence is TGTGCCAGCATTCTCGGCACCATATCCACAGATACGCAGTATTTT.